These T cell receptor beta chains were read from a single sample in a study of lymphopenia after photon versus proton radiotherapy. TCRdb's copy holds only in-frame clones and misses some; the assay was immunoSEQ multiplex PCR. The sample lists fewer than 70,000 clones; around 87% were seen once. The specimen was peripheral blood, collected from a patient treated with proton-based radiotherapy. These receptors came from a man older than 75 with esophageal cancer. Both conserved end residues are part of each CDR3. A D gene is named only where the DNA matches it firmly. Expanded clones get a size class; other rows say once, few or many, or leave the size out.

NA,TRBV18,TRBJ1-1,NA,CASSNGQNTEAFF,TGTGCCAGCTCAAACGGCCAGAACACTGAAGCTTTCTTT
NA,TRBV6-1,TRBJ2-5,TRBD2,CASSGSLAVETQYF,TGTGCCAGCAGTGGGTCACTAGCGGTAGAGACCCAGTACTTC
once,TRBV2,TRBJ2-7,TRBD1,CASRMDRGLYEQYF,TGTGCCAGCAGGATGGACAGGGGTCTCTACGAGCAGTACTTC
NA,TRBV27,TRBJ2-7,NA,CASSLEGLSFYEQYF,TGTGCCAGCAGTTTAGAGGGGCTAAGTTTCTACGAGCAGTACTTC
NA,TRBV13,TRBJ1-5,NA,CASSSTDSNQPQHF,TGTGCCAGCAGCTCCACCGATAGCAATCAGCCCCAGCATTTT
NA,TRBV9,TRBJ1-2,NA,CASSVDVNSYGYTF,TGTGCCAGCAGCGTAGATGTAAACTCCTATGGCTACACCTTC
NA,TRBV4-3,TRBJ2-2,TRBD1,CASSLKTGQSRPNTGELFF,TGCGCCAGCAGCCTAAAGACGGGACAGAGTAGGCCGAACACCGGGGAGCTGTTTTTT
NA,TRBV5-5,TRBJ1-1,NA,CASTKMGGRAEAFF,TGTGCCAGCACCAAGATGGGGGGCCGGGCTGAAGCTTTCTTT
NA,TRBV5-4,TRBJ2-5,NA,CASSWAGNGETQYF,TGTGCCAGCAGCTGGGCGGGGAATGGGGAGACCCAGTACTTC
NA,TRBV7-3,TRBJ2-4,NA,CASSPAPGSGNIQYF,TGTGCCAGCAGCCCCGCCCCGGGTAGTGGAAACATTCAGTACTTC
NA,TRBV5-4,TRBJ2-5,NA,CASSLARETQYF,TGTGCCAGCAGCTTGGCTCGAGAGACCCAGTACTTC
NA,TRBV9,TRBJ1-3,NA,CASSGTMRGNTIYF,TGTGCCAGCAGCGGAACCATGAGGGGAAACACCATATATTTT
few,TRBV2,TRBJ1-2,NA,CASSEVGGYTF,TGTGCCAGCAGTGAAGTTGGGGGCTACACCTTC
NA,TRBV19,TRBJ1-1,NA,CASSFIMNTEAFF,TGTGCCAGTAGTTTTATTATGAACACTGAAGCTTTCTTT
NA,TRBV7-8,TRBJ2-1,TRBD2,CASSLQIPGLAGDRQFF,TGTGCCAGCAGCTTACAGATTCCGGGACTAGCGGGAGATCGGCAGTTCTTC
NA,TRBV4-3,TRBJ2-3,NA,CASSQSLQGMPDTQYF,TGCGCCAGCAGCCAATCCTTACAGGGTATGCCAGATACGCAGTATTTT
NA,TRBV7-9,TRBJ2-7,NA,CASSLQGYEQYF,TGTGCCAGCAGCTTACAGGGTTACGAGCAGTACTTC
NA,TRBV7-3,TRBJ2-5,TRBD2,CASSPPGGGGETQYF,TGTGCCAGCAGTCCTCCGGGAGGAGGCGGAGAGACCCAGTACTTC
NA,TRBV9,TRBJ2-7,NA,CASSVGSEAYEQYF,TGTGCCAGCAGCGTAGGGAGCGAAGCCTACGAGCAGTACTTC
NA,TRBV7-2,TRBJ2-7,NA,CASSLPSDFGYYEQYF,TGTGCCAGCAGCTTACCTTCAGACTTTGGGTACTACGAGCAGTACTTC
few,TRBV7-2,TRBJ2-7,NA,CASSLYSGAHEQYF,TGTGCCAGCAGCTTATACTCAGGGGCCCACGAGCAGTACTTC
NA,TRBV4-1,TRBJ1-5,TRBD1,CASSPTGTGVNQPQHF,TGCGCCAGCAGCCCAACCGGGACAGGCGTCAATCAGCCCCAGCATTTT
NA,TRBV5-5,TRBJ2-3,NA,CASIRGIADTQYF,TGTGCCAGCATCCGGGGGATTGCAGATACGCAGTATTTT
NA,TRBV29-1,TRBJ2-7,NA,CSTRDGVYEQYF,TGCAGCACGAGGGACGGGGTTTACGAGCAGTACTTC
few,TRBV7-9,TRBJ2-6,NA,CASSLGVAGANVLTF,TGTGCCAGCAGCTTAGGCGTCGCTGGGGCCAACGTCCTGACTTTC
NA,TRBV4-3,TRBJ2-1,TRBD2,CASSQGQAGTSGSYNEQFF,TGCGCCAGCAGCCAAGGACAGGCCGGGACTAGCGGCTCCTACAATGAGCAGTTCTTC
once,TRBV19,TRBJ1-6,NA,CASSEQVPNSPLHF,TGTGCCAGTTCGGAGCAGGTACCTAATTCACCCCTCCACTTT
few,TRBV19,TRBJ1-1,NA,CASSIAAGVATEAFF,TGTGCCAGTAGTATTGCGGCGGGGGTGGCCACTGAAGCTTTCTTT
NA,TRBV6-4,TRBJ2-1,NA,CASTSGGRSLAFGDEQFF,TGTGCCAGCACCTCCGGGGGCCGTTCCCTCGCGTTTGGGGATGAGCAGTTCTTC
NA,TRBV19,TRBJ2-5,NA,CASSPLRDLVVETQYF,TGTGCCAGTAGTCCTCTCCGGGACTTGGTTGTGGAGACCCAGTACTTC
NA,TRBV2,TRBJ1-2,NA,CASRRVDSFYGYTF,TGTGCCAGCAGGAGGGTAGACAGTTTCTATGGCTACACCTTC
NA,TRBV4-2,TRBJ2-7,TRBD2,CASSQEVLAGYEQYF,TGTGCCAGCAGCCAAGAGGTGCTAGCGGGGTACGAGCAGTACTTC
NA,TRBV27,TRBJ2-7,NA,CASRGLGSMDEQYF,TGTGCCAGCAGGGGGCTCGGTTCGATGGACGAGCAGTACTTC
NA,TRBV4-1,TRBJ1-5,TRBD1,CASSPDRGGDRGNQPQHF,TGCGCCAGCAGCCCGGACAGGGGTGGAGATAGAGGCAATCAGCCCCAGCATTTT
NA,TRBV15,TRBJ2-2,NA,CATSRDLDYYGELFF,TGTGCCACCAGCAGAGATCTTGATTATTATGGGGAGCTGTTTTTT
NA,TRBV30,TRBJ1-4,TRBD1,CAWRGRGNEKLFF,TGTGCCTGGAGAGGCAGGGGGAACGAAAAACTGTTTTTT
NA,TRBV18,TRBJ1-1,NA,CASSPQRRDPEAFF,TGTGCCAGCTCACCACAGAGGAGGGACCCTGAAGCTTTCTTT
NA,TRBV19,TRBJ1-5,TRBD1,CASSSTPGQGDYSNQPQHF,TGTGCCAGTAGCTCCACCCCGGGACAGGGGGATTACAGCAATCAGCCCCAGCATTTT
NA,TRBV29-1,TRBJ2-3,TRBD2,CSVEGGRGTDTQYF,TGCAGCGTTGAGGGAGGGAGGGGCACAGATACGCAGTATTTT
NA,TRBV11-2,TRBJ2-6,TRBD1,CAAGQGKSSGANVLTF,TGTGCCGCCGGACAGGGGAAAAGCTCTGGGGCCAACGTCCTGACTTTC
NA,TRBV19,TRBJ2-1,TRBD2,CASSIRLAGGEEQFF,TGTGCCAGTAGTATACGACTAGCGGGGGGCGAGGAGCAGTTCTTC
medium-sized,TRBV29-1,TRBJ1-1,TRBD1,CSVDDRGKTEAFF,TGCAGCGTAGACGACAGGGGAAAGACTGAAGCTTTCTTT